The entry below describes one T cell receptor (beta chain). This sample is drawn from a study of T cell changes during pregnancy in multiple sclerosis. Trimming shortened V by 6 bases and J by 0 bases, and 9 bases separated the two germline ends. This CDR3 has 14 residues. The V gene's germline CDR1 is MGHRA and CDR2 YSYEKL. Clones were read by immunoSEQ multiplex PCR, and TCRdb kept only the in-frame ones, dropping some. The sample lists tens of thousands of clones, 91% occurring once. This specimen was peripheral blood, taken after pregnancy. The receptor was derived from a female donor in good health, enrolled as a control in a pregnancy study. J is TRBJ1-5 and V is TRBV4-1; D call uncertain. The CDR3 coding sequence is TGCGCCAGCAGTCCAGGAAATAGCAATCAGCCCCAGCATTTT. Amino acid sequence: CASSPGNSNQPQHF.